This T cell receptor beta chain is from a study of identical twins. Trimming removed 1 base from V and 6 bases from J, with 8 bases in between. The CDR3 is 12 amino acids. Germline-derived CDR1 and CDR2 are SGHRS and YFSETQ. Broader study findings: The models systematically underestimated how much out-of-frame TCR alpha was shared in monozygotic twins.

TCRdb re-called the 5' RACE reads with MiXCR, one entry per CDR3 protein. The sample shows around 550,000 distinct CDR3 sequences, over 12% of them seen only once. This clonotype has at least ten counts. Antigen specificity is unknown. The data also belong to a second study, concerning yellow fever vaccine responses in identical twins.

The J gene is TRBJ2-7, the V gene TRBV5-1; D not resolved. The sample was CD4+ T cells sorted from blood. The receptor comes from a woman aged 18 to 35 in good health. The CDR3 region has the DNA TGCGCCAGCAGCTTGAGACCCGGCGAGCAGTACTTC. Its translation: CASSLRPGEQYF.